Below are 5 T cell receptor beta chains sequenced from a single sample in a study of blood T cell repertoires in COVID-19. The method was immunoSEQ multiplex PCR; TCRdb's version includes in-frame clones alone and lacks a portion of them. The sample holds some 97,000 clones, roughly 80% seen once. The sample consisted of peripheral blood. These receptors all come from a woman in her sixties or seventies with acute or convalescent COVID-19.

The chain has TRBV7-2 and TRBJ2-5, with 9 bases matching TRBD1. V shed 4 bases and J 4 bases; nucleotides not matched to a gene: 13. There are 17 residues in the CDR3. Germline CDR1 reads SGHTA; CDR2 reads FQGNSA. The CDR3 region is CASSYEAPGTGRETQYF. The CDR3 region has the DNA TGTGCCAGCAGCTACGAGGCACCCGGGACAGGGAGAGAGACCCAGTACTTC.

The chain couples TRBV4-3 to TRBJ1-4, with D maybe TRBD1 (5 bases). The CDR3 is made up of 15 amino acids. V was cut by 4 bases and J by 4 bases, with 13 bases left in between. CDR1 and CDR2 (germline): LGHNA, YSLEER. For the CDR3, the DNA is TGCGCCAGCAGCCTCCAGACGGGGGTTAATGAAAAACTGTTTTTT. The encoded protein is CASSLQTGVNEKLFF.

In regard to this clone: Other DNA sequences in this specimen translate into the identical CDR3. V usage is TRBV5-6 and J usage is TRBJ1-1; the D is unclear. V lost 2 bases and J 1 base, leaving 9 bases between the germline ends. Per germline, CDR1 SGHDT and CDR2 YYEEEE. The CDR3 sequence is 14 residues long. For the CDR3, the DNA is TGTGCCAGCAGCTTCGGAGGTGGGAACACTGAAGCTTTCTTT. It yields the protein CASSFGGGNTEAFF. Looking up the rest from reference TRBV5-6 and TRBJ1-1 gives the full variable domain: DAGVTQSPTHLIKTRGQQVTLRCSPKSGHDTVSWYQQALGQGPQFIFQYYEEEERQRGNFPDRFSGHQFPNYSSELNVNALLLGDSALYLCASSFGGGNTEAFFGQGTRLTVV.

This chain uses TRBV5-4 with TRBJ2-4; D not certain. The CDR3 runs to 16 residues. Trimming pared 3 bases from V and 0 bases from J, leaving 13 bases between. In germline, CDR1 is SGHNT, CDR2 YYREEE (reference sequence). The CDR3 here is CASSSSPAGAKNIQYF. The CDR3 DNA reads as TGTGCCAGCAGCTCGAGCCCGGCAGGAGCCAAAAACATTCAGTACTTC.

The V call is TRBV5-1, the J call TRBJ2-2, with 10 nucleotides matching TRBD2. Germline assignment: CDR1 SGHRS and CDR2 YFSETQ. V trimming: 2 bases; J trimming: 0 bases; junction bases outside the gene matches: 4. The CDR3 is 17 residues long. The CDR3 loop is CASSFLAGDPNTGELFF. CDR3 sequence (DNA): TGCGCCAGCAGCTTTCTAGCGGGGGACCCGAACACCGGGGAGCTGTTTTTT.